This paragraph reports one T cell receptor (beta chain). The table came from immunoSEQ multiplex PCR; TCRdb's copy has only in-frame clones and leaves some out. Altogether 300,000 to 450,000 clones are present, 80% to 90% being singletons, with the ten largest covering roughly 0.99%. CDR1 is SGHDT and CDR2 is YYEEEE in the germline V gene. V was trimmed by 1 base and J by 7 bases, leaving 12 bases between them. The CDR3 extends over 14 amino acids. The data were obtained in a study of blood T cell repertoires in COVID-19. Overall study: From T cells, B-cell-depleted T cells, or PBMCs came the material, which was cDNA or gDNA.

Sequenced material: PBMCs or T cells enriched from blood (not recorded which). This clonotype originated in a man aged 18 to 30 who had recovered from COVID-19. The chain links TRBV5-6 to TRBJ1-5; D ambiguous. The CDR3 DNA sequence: TGTGCCAGCAGCTTGTGGGGAGATACCCAGCCCCAGCATTTT. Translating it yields CASSLWGDTQPQHF. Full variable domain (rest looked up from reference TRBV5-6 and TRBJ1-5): DAGVTQSPTHLIKTRGQQVTLRCSPKSGHDTVSWYQQALGQGPQFIFQYYEEEERQRGNFPDRFSGHQFPNYSSELNVNALLLGDSALYLCASSLWGDTQPQHFGDGTRLSIL.